The entry below describes one T cell receptor beta chain. This record belongs to a study of blood T cell repertoires in COVID-19. Study in general: The United States, Italy and Spain were the sources of the acute and convalescent COVID-19 samples.

Allocation to cohorts depended on clinical history reported by the participants. How the authors handled the data: Amplifying reference gene primers gave estimates of nucleated cell counts. This table comes from immunoSEQ multiplex PCR, and its TCRdb copy is limited to in-frame clones, with some not included. V, J and clone size are those of that table, while D and trimming were read from the DNA. The sample lists a few hundred thousand clones, about 90% occurring once. V was pared by 11 bases and J by 2 bases, with 10 bases between. The germline CDR1 and CDR2 sequences are MNHEY and SVGAGI. The CDR3 sequence is 11 residues long.

The chain couples TRBV6-5 to TRBJ2-7, with D possibly matching TRBD2 (5 bases). Sequencing was carried out using PBMCs or T cells enriched from blood (not recorded which). The source is a woman aged 30 to 39 who had recovered from COVID-19. This CDR3 is CAARAAYEQYF. The DNA of the CDR3 is TGTGCCGCGAGGGCCGCCTACGAGCAGTACTTC.